This is a list of T cell receptor beta chains from one sample in a study of vaccination and CD4 T cells after COVID-19. Their recognized antigens are unknown. TCRdb passed the PCR reads through MiXCR, listing each CDR3 protein once. The sample comprises 4,500 or so distinct CDR3 sequences, less than 25% of which are singletons, and about 19% rests with the top ten. Sequenced sample: CD4+ T cells from blood, cultured in vitro. The source of these receptors is a human donor who had recovered from COVID-19. Each CDR3 is given with its conserved first and last residue. Fields, in order: D gene, clone size, J gene, V gene, CDR3 protein, CDR3 DNA. The D gene is left open where the match is weak. Clone size is given for some rows only: seen once, a few or many times, or a class if the clone is expanded.

d_gene: .; abundance: .; j_gene: TRBJ2-3; v_gene: TRBV20-1; CDR3aa: CSAQGPHGNTDTQYF; CDR3nt: TGCAGTGCCCAGGGACCCCACGGTAACACAGATACGCAGTATTTT
d_gene: TRBD1; abundance: .; j_gene: TRBJ2-3; v_gene: TRBV12-3/TRBV12-4; CDR3aa: CASTNDRGPDTQYF; CDR3nt: TGTGCCAGCACCAACGACAGGGGGCCAGATACGCAGTATTTT
d_gene: TRBD2; abundance: once; j_gene: TRBJ2-1; v_gene: TRBV4-2; CDR3aa: CASSQVTGGLNEQFF; CDR3nt: TGTGCCAGCAGCCAAGTGACGGGGGGGCTCAATGAGCAGTTCTTC
d_gene: .; abundance: .; j_gene: TRBJ1-6; v_gene: TRBV5-6; CDR3aa: CASSSLPGDSPLHF; CDR3nt: TGTGCCAGCAGCTCTCTACCGGGGGATTCACCCCTCCACTTT
d_gene: .; abundance: medium-sized; j_gene: TRBJ1-5; v_gene: TRBV15; CDR3aa: CATSSAGNQPQHF; CDR3nt: TGTGCCACCAGCAGTGCGGGGAATCAGCCCCAGCATTTT
d_gene: TRBD1; abundance: medium-sized; j_gene: TRBJ2-7; v_gene: TRBV27; CDR3aa: CASSLFIQGEMRYEQYF; CDR3nt: TGTGCCAGCAGTTTATTCATACAGGGGGAAATGAGGTACGAGCAGTACTTC
d_gene: .; abundance: .; j_gene: TRBJ2-3; v_gene: TRBV6-1; CDR3aa: CASTRGGMVDTQYF; CDR3nt: TGTGCCAGCACTAGGGGCGGGATGGTAGATACGCAGTATTTT
d_gene: TRBD1; abundance: medium-sized; j_gene: TRBJ1-2; v_gene: TRBV10-3; CDR3aa: CATTRGSSQYGPNYGYTF; CDR3nt: TGTGCCACCACCAGGGGGTCCTCTCAGTACGGTCCTAACTATGGCTACACCTTC
d_gene: TRBD2; abundance: .; j_gene: TRBJ2-1; v_gene: TRBV11-2; CDR3aa: CASSLGTSGGAFNEQFF; CDR3nt: TGTGCCAGCAGCTTGGGCACTAGCGGGGGGGCCTTCAATGAGCAGTTCTTC
d_gene: TRBD1; abundance: .; j_gene: TRBJ2-2; v_gene: TRBV5-8; CDR3aa: CASSYGLQGYAGELFF; CDR3nt: TGTGCCAGCAGCTATGGGTTACAGGGGTATGCCGGGGAGCTGTTTTTT
d_gene: .; abundance: .; j_gene: TRBJ2-2; v_gene: TRBV4-1; CDR3aa: CASSQLSITTGELFF; CDR3nt: TGCGCCAGCAGCCAACTGTCCATAACTACCGGGGAGCTGTTTTTT
d_gene: .; abundance: .; j_gene: TRBJ2-7; v_gene: TRBV19; CDR3aa: CASSPQGGSLAYEQYF; CDR3nt: TGTGCCAGTAGCCCCCAGGGGGGGTCTTTGGCCTACGAGCAGTACTTC
d_gene: TRBD1; abundance: few; j_gene: TRBJ2-7; v_gene: TRBV18; CDR3aa: CASSPRTGVLSEQYF; CDR3nt: TGTGCCAGCTCACCTCGGACAGGGGTCCTCTCCGAGCAGTACTTC
d_gene: TRBD2; abundance: .; j_gene: TRBJ2-5; v_gene: TRBV3-1; CDR3aa: CASSLRGSSGGDTQYF; CDR3nt: TGTGCCAGCAGCCTCCGGGGCTCCTCCGGGGGGGATACCCAGTACTTC
d_gene: .; abundance: few; j_gene: TRBJ1-2; v_gene: TRBV30; CDR3aa: CAWSQQGSDGYTF; CDR3nt: TGTGCCTGGAGCCAGCAGGGATCGGATGGCTACACCTTC
d_gene: .; abundance: .; j_gene: TRBJ2-2; v_gene: TRBV3-1; CDR3aa: CATQPGRTGELFF; CDR3nt: TGTGCCACCCAGCCAGGGAGAACCGGGGAGCTGTTTTTT
d_gene: .; abundance: .; j_gene: TRBJ2-1; v_gene: TRBV12-3/TRBV12-4; CDR3aa: CASSLEWGTFRFF; CDR3nt: TGTGCCAGCAGTTTAGAGTGGGGGACCTTTCGGTTCTTC
d_gene: TRBD2; abundance: .; j_gene: TRBJ2-5; v_gene: TRBV5-4; CDR3aa: CASSGFAGGRETQYF; CDR3nt: TGTGCCAGCAGCGGGTTCGCGGGGGGTAGGGAGACCCAGTACTTC
d_gene: TRBD2; abundance: .; j_gene: TRBJ2-5; v_gene: TRBV5-4; CDR3aa: CASSLGVLAVQETQYF; CDR3nt: TGTGCCAGCAGCTTAGGGGTACTAGCGGTCCAAGAGACCCAGTACTTC
d_gene: .; abundance: medium-sized; j_gene: TRBJ1-3; v_gene: TRBV7-2; CDR3aa: CASSLTGRLRRSGNTIYF; CDR3nt: TGTGCCAGCAGCCTCACCGGACGGCTACGCCGCTCTGGAAACACCATATATTTT